These 23 T cell receptor beta chains were sequenced from one sample in a study of T-cell memory formation after mild COVID-19. A single record per CDR3 protein comes from TCRdb applying MiXCR to the 5' RACE reads. The sample holds approximately 260,000 distinct CDR3 sequences; around 17% are singletons and the top ten take under 25%. The specimen sequenced was PBMCs or a T cell subset sorted from them (not recorded which). The receptors stem from a man between 18 and 29 years old who had mild COVID-19 (a few samples of this study predate the infection). Cell type and time point are not known.

This clonotype was seen only a few times. This sequence joins TRBV5-3 and TRBJ2-1; tentative D call: TRBD1 (7 bases). TRBV5-3 is marked as an open reading frame, function uncertain. The germline V and J ends were trimmed by 5 bases and 5 bases, with 17 bases remaining between them. The CDR3 has 15 amino acids. CDR3 protein: CARRTGDLVDNEQFF. The CDR3 region has the DNA TGTGCCAGAAGAACAGGGGACTTAGTCGACAATGAGCAGTTCTTC.

The chain is built from TRBV10-3 and TRBJ2-2; no clear D. This CDR3 has 13 residues. Germline values: CDR1 ENHRY, CDR2 SYGVKD. V was clipped by 10 bases and J by 7 bases, with 16 bases between them. The CDR3: CATNPLSDGELFF. In nucleotides, the CDR3 is TGTGCCACGAACCCCCTGAGCGACGGGGAGCTGTTTTTT.

V and J are TRBV12-3 or TRBV12-4 and TRBJ2-3, with a weak D call TRBD2 (6 bases). Between the trimmed V and J ends, which lost 6 bases and 5 bases, there was a span of 9 bases. The CDR3 is 12 amino acids. CDR3 coding DNA: TGTGCCAGCAGGTCAGCGGGAGATACGCAGTATTTT. Translating gives CASRSAGDTQYF.

The chain is built from TRBV2 and TRBJ2-4, with a weak D call TRBD1 (6 bases). Germline V gives CDR1 SNHLY, CDR2 FYNNEI. The CDR3 has 16 residues. Between the trimmed V and J ends, which lost 4 bases and 0 bases, there was a span of 13 bases. This CDR3 reads CASSVRTVSAKNIQYF. CDR3 nucleotide sequence: TGTGCCAGCAGTGTTAGGACAGTCTCAGCCAAAAACATTCAGTACTTC.

V and J are TRBV15 and TRBJ1-2; D unresolved. V dropped 0 bases and J dropped 1 base, with 12 bases sitting between them. The germline V gene has CDR1 LNHNV and CDR2 YYDKDF (reference sequence). The CDR3 totals 16 residues. This chain's CDR3 is CATSRDRTEFNYGYTF. CDR3 in DNA: TGTGCCACCAGCAGAGATCGCACAGAGTTTAACTATGGCTACACCTTC.

V is TRBV7-3 and J is TRBJ2-3, with 9 bases fitting TRBD1. The germline gives CDR1 SGHTA, CDR2 FQGTGA. With 5 bases clipped from V and 7 bases from J, the junction kept 10 bases outside the gene matches. This CDR3 has 15 residues. CDR3 nucleotide sequence: TGTGCCAGCAGCGTACAGGGGGCACCCCCATATACGCAGTATTTT. Protein: CASSVQGAPPYTQYF.

This clonotype was seen a handful of times. The rearrangement uses TRBV5-8 and TRBJ2-3; 9 bases are shared with TRBD2. The CDR3 runs to 17 residues. The trim removed 0 bases at V and 2 bases at J, leaving 7 bases unmatched. The V gene's germline CDR1 is SGHTS and CDR2 YDEGEE. CDR3 sequence reads: CASSLALAGPTTDTQYF. Here the CDR3 DNA reads TGTGCCAGCAGCTTGGCCCTAGCGGGGCCCACCACAGATACGCAGTATTTT.

This clonotype was detected a few times. V usage is TRBV5-1 and J usage is TRBJ1-2, with 7 bases identical to TRBD1. Trimming at V came to 4 bases and at J to 8 bases, leaving 8 bases not matched to a gene. This CDR3 comprises 13 residues. Looked up from germline, CDR1 is SGHRS and CDR2 is YFSETQ. CDR3 residues: CASSNPTGLGYTF. The CDR3 nucleotides are TGCGCCAGCAGCAACCCGACAGGGCTCGGCTACACCTTC.

CDR3 DNA: TGTGCCATCAGTAAAACAGGGGCTAGCTCCTACGAGCAGTACTTC. Translated: CAISKTGASSYEQYF. The chain carries TRBV10-3 and TRBJ2-7, with 7 nucleotides matching TRBD1. CDR3 length equals 15 residues. CDR1 and CDR2 (germline): ENHRY, SYGVKD. V lost 5 bases to trimming and J lost 0 bases; unmatched junction nucleotides: 7.

The J gene is TRBJ2-3, the V gene TRBV4-3; 7 bases line up with TRBD1. The J segment lost 1 base and the V segment lost 4 bases, leaving 11 bases of the junction unmatched. Germline CDR1 is LGHNA and CDR2 is YSLEER. The CDR3 length is 17 residues. The chain's CDR3 is CASSPGYRQGRTDTQYF. In DNA form, the CDR3 reads TGCGCCAGCAGCCCAGGGTATAGACAGGGTCGCACAGATACGCAGTATTTT.

In this sample, this clonotype turned up many times. The rearrangement joins TRBV20-1 to TRBJ2-7, with 10 positions matching TRBD1. The CDR3 length is 13 residues. Germline CDR1 and CDR2: DFQATT and SNEGSKA (reference sequence). V was clipped by 6 bases and J by 0 bases; unmatched bases: 2. The CDR3 reads CSARQGASYEQYF. As DNA, the CDR3 is TGCAGTGCGAGACAGGGGGCCTCCTACGAGCAGTACTTC.

This clonotype has just a few counts. V and J are TRBV5-1 and TRBJ1-5, with TRBD1 as a possible D gene (5 bases). The CDR3 is 15 amino acids. Germline V gives CDR1 SGHRS, CDR2 YFSETQ. Trimming cost V 3 bases and J 0 bases, with 10 bases left between them. CDR3 loop: CASSWGGDSNQPQHF. In nucleotides, the CDR3 is TGCGCCAGCAGCTGGGGCGGGGATAGCAATCAGCCCCAGCATTTT.

V gene TRBV12-3 or TRBV12-4 combines with J gene TRBJ2-2; possible D gene TRBD1, 6 bases. The CDR3 runs to 13 residues. Trimming took off 2 bases at V and 6 bases at J, with 7 bases between the two ends. The CDR3 loop reads CASSLSGAGELFF. CDR3 bases: TGTGCCAGCAGTTTATCAGGGGCCGGGGAGCTGTTTTTT.

This clonotype turned up a few times. This chain joins TRBV4-2 and TRBJ2-3; 9 bases fit TRBD2. Unmatched junction bases numbered 9, after V lost 0 bases and J lost 5 bases. The V gene's germline CDR1 is LGHNA and CDR2 YNFKEQ. The CDR3 has 17 residues. The CDR3 nucleotides are TGTGCCAGCAGCCAAGACGACGAGCGGGGGGTGGGAGATACGCAGTATTTT. Translated: CASSQDDERGVGDTQYF.

In its sample, this clonotype was seen a few times. The chain links TRBV5-1 to TRBJ2-5; D gene uncertain. The CDR3 extends over 15 amino acids. The V gene's germline CDR1 is SGHRS and CDR2 YFSETQ. Deletions cut 1 base from V and 6 bases from J, with 16 bases between. CDR3 in amino acids: CASSLRPSYPQTQYF. CDR3 DNA: TGCGCCAGCAGCTTGAGACCCTCCTATCCCCAGACCCAGTACTTC.

There are many counts of this clonotype. The rearrangement joins TRBV7-2 to TRBJ2-5; D unclear. V gave up 5 bases and J gave up 4 bases, with 11 bases separating them. This CDR3 spans 13 amino acids. Germline V lookup: CDR1 SGHTA, CDR2 FQGNSA. The CDR3 coding sequence is TGTGCCAGCAGCCGCGTAGATCTAGAGACCCAGTACTTC. Encoded protein: CASSRVDLETQYF.

The rearrangement joins TRBV9 to TRBJ2-1; 7 bases line up with TRBD1. This CDR3 region has 15 residues. V lost 0 bases to trimming and J lost 3 bases; unmatched junction nucleotides: 3. From germline, CDR1 is SGDLS and CDR2 YYNGEE. CDR3 sequence reads: CASSVVTGHYNEQFF. CDR3 sequence (DNA): TGTGCCAGCAGCGTAGTGACAGGGCACTACAATGAGCAGTTCTTC.

The chain is built from TRBV11-3 and TRBJ1-5; 8 nucleotides line up with TRBD1. CDR1 and CDR2 from the germline V gene are SGHNT and YENEEA. V dropped 5 bases and J dropped 6; count of bases not matched to a gene: 9. CDR3 length: 15 amino acids. The CDR3 DNA is TGTGCCAGCAGCCGCCCCTCAGGGGGCACTCAGCCCCAGCATTTT. It yields the protein CASSRPSGGTQPQHF.

A few counts support this clonotype. The chain links TRBV10-3 to TRBJ2-3; TRBD1 might be the D (6 bases). Per the germline V gene, CDR1 is ENHRY and CDR2 is SYGVKD. Trimming left V 4 bases short and J 2 bases short, with 16 bases between. CDR3 length: 16 residues. CDR3 sequence (DNA): TGTGCCATCAGTGGGGGGCAACTAAGGTTCACAGATACGCAGTATTTT. It specifies CAISGGQLRFTDTQYF.

This chain connects TRBV3-1 to TRBJ2-3; D unresolved. This CDR3 spans 12 amino acids. With 0 bases removed from V and 6 bases from J, the gap between germline ends came to 4 bases. Germline values: CDR1 LGHDT, CDR2 YNNKEL (reference sequence). CDR3: CASSQDWDTQYF. The CDR3 DNA reads TGTGCCAGCAGCCAAGACTGGGATACGCAGTATTTT.

This chain uses TRBV4-3 with TRBJ2-2; 7 nucleotides align to TRBD1. The trim removed 4 bases at V and 6 bases at J, leaving 11 bases unmatched. Germline-derived CDR1 and CDR2 are LGHNA and YSLEER. The CDR3 loop spans 16 amino acids. CDR3 in amino acids: CASSPLMTGLSGELFF. The CDR3 DNA sequence: TGCGCCAGCAGCCCCCTTATGACAGGGCTCTCCGGGGAGCTGTTTTTT.

In this sample, this clonotype turned up a few times. The V and J genes are TRBV6-5 and TRBJ1-2; possibly TRBD1 for D (6 bases). Between the trimmed V and J ends, which lost 6 bases and 12 bases, there was a span of 17 bases. The germline V gene encodes CDR1 MNHEY and CDR2 SVGAGI. This CDR3 is 12 amino acids long. The CDR3 spells CASSPDRKRDTF. CDR3 sequence (DNA): TGTGCCAGCAGCCCCGACAGGAAAAGGGACACCTTC.

The V call is TRBV25-1, the J call TRBJ1-1; D unresolved. The germline V and J ends were trimmed by 7 bases and 4 bases, with 13 bases remaining between them. The CDR3 has 13 residues. From germline, CDR1 is MGHDK and CDR2 SYGVNS. In DNA form, the CDR3 reads TGTGCCAGCACGGCGGGGTCGGGCACTGAAGCTTTCTTT. It encodes CASTAGSGTEAFF.